This TCR beta chain was captured by sequencing in a study of graft-versus-host responses after intestinal transplantation. The protocol was immunoSEQ multiplex PCR, while the TCRdb copy is restricted to in-frame clones and leaves out a portion. The sample lists about 36,000 clones; approximately 93% were seen once. On this clone: Antigen specificity is unknown.

The CDR3 extends over 14 amino acids. The germline CDR1 and CDR2 sequences are LNHDA and SQIVND (reference sequence). With V trimmed by 6 bases and J by 2 bases, 6 bases remained unmatched. The sequencing here drew on unstimulated CD4+ T cells sorted from spleen or lymph node cells, taken before transplant. J is TRBJ1-1 and V is TRBV19, with 7 bases lining up with TRBD1. This sequence was found in a human donor who was the organ donor for an intestinal transplant. The DNA for the CDR3 is TGTGCCAGTAGGTCCGGGACAGCCAACACTGAAGCTTTCTTT. It encodes CASRSGTANTEAFF.